A single sample is the source of the 5 T cell receptor beta chains below, sequenced in a study of shared clonotypes between healthy human individuals (dated by TCRdb to the early 2020s). The library was obtained by the immunoSEQ multiplex PCR assay. TCRdb took this table from immuneACCESS and kept in-frame rearrangements with V and J called. Such tables lack part of the clones; where checked against another copy, unresolved V genes explain under half of the gap, and the rest is unexplained. The sample records about 600,000 clones, less than 98% of which are singletons. The ten largest clones take up roughly 0.05% of the sample. Sequenced material: naive CD4+ T cells sorted from blood. This specimen's cell subset or site label, interpreted: CD45RA+ positively selected. The receptor set was obtained from a woman younger than 45 in good health.

The gene calls are TRBV19 and TRBJ2-1, with 9 bases lining up with TRBD2. The CDR3 extends over 16 amino acids. Germline V gene data show CDR1 as LNHDA and CDR2 as SQIVND (reference sequence). Losses at the gene ends were 6 bases for V and 6 bases for J; bases not matched to a gene: 12. CDR3 loop: CASREKGLASLNEQFF. CDR3 sequence (DNA): TGTGCCAGTAGAGAGAAGGGACTAGCTAGTCTCAATGAGCAGTTCTTC.

The V call is TRBV18, the J call TRBJ2-7; perhaps TRBD2 as D (5 bases). This CDR3 is 13 amino acids long. The V gene's germline CDR1 is KGHSH and CDR2 LQKENI. The V and J ends lost 2 bases and 4 bases respectively, with 9 bases between them. CDR3 in DNA: TGTGCCAGCTCACCAGCGGGTCTTTACGAGCAGTACTTC. The encoded protein is CASSPAGLYEQYF.

About this clone itself: One junction end does not reproduce the germline sequence, and a read error may be involved. The chain employs TRBV18 and TRBJ1-2; D unresolved. The CDR3 length is 11 residues. The germline gives CDR1 KGHSH, CDR2 LQKENI. CDR3 in DNA: TGTGCCAGCTCAGCGGGAGCCGACCGGACGTTC. Translated, it gives CASSAGADRTF.

V usage is TRBV28 and J usage is TRBJ2-5; D may be TRBD2 (5 bases). Looked up from germline, CDR1 is MDHEN and CDR2 is SYDVKM. This CDR3 has 13 amino acids. Trimming stripped 11 bases from V and 0 bases from J, with 13 bases between. The CDR3 region is CAGGGSNQETQYF. The CDR3 DNA reads as TGTGCCGGTGGTGGGAGCAACCAAGAGACCCAGTACTTC.

The genes are TRBV6-5 and TRBJ2-5, with 12 bases lining up with TRBD2. The CDR3 has 15 residues. The germline CDR1 and CDR2 sequences are MNHEY and SVGAGI. V lost 6 bases to trimming and J lost 3 bases; unmatched junction nucleotides: 5. The CDR3 is CASRDRTSGEETQYF. The CDR3 DNA is TGTGCCAGCAGAGATAGGACTAGCGGGGAAGAGACCCAGTACTTC.